These 15 T cell receptor beta chains were all obtained from the same sample, sequenced in a study of cytomegalovirus exposure and HLA in healthy donors. The PCR was carried out with 60 Vbeta primers and 13 Jbeta primers. Some clones are missing from TCRdb's copy, which holds only in-frame ones; the method was immunoSEQ multiplex PCR. The sample totals 140,000 to 150,000 clones. Specimen: PBMCs. The receptors here all came from a woman in her fifties or sixties in good health and CMV-seronegative.

The J gene is TRBJ2-3, the V gene TRBV4-2; 9 positions agree with TRBD1. Losses at the gene ends were 0 bases for V and 2 bases for J; bases not matched to a gene: 6. This CDR3 spans 17 amino acids. The germline gives CDR1 LGHNA, CDR2 YNFKEQ. In nucleotides, the CDR3 is TGTGCCAGCAGCCAAGACCCCGGGACAGGGTACACAGATACGCAGTATTTT. This sequence encodes CASSQDPGTGYTDTQYF.

This chain connects TRBV4-2 to TRBJ2-3; D remains ambiguous. The V end was cut by 2 bases, the J end by 0 bases, with 9 bases between. Per the germline V gene, CDR1 is LGHNA and CDR2 is YNFKEQ. The CDR3 runs 15 residues. CDR3 amino acids: CASSQPTGSTDTQYF. CDR3 DNA sequence: TGTGCCAGCAGCCAACCTACCGGGAGCACAGATACGCAGTATTTT.

This chain connects TRBV5-1 to TRBJ2-1; 8 bases agree with TRBD2. The CDR3 has 14 residues. With V trimmed by 4 bases and J by 8 bases, 8 bases remained unmatched. The germline CDR1 and CDR2 sequences are SGHRS and YFSETQ. The CDR3 bases are TGCGCCAGCAGCCGGACAGCCGGGAGGGATGAGCAGTTCTTC. Encoded protein: CASSRTAGRDEQFF.

V gene TRBV7-8 combines with J gene TRBJ1-1; no firm D call. V was cut by 1 base and J by 10 bases, with 16 bases left in between. CDR1 is SGHVS and CDR2 is FQNEAQ in the germline V gene. The CDR3 has 14 residues. CDR3 sequence reads: CASSLERVGRVAFF. The CDR3 DNA follows: TGTGCCAGCAGCTTAGAGCGGGTCGGGCGAGTAGCTTTCTTT.

V usage is TRBV30 and J usage is TRBJ1-1; D is possibly TRBD1 (5 bases). V lost 3 bases to trimming and J lost 0 bases, with 5 bases between them. Looked up from germline, CDR1 is GTSNPN and CDR2 is SVGIG (reference sequence). The CDR3 contains 12 residues. The CDR3 here is CAWSRVNTEAFF. CDR3 nucleotides: TGTGCCTGGAGCAGGGTGAACACTGAAGCTTTCTTT.

This chain uses TRBV11-2 with TRBJ2-7, with a tentative D call TRBD1 (5 bases). CDR3 size: 13 residues. V shed 8 bases and J shed 3 bases, with 14 bases lying between them. CDR1 and CDR2 (germline): SGHAT, FQNNGV. Here the CDR3 reads CASGPGRVYEQYF. The CDR3 DNA sequence: TGTGCCAGCGGGCCGGGCAGGGTCTACGAGCAGTACTTC.

The CDR3, as DNA: TGCGCCAGCAGCCAAGATTCCCTCAATGAGCAGTTCTTC. This sequence encodes CASSQDSLNEQFF. This rearrangement joins TRBV4-1 to TRBJ2-1, with no clear D. Germline V gene lookup returns CDR1 MGHRA and CDR2 YSYEKL. The CDR3 has 13 amino acids. V was pared by 0 bases and J by 6 bases, with 6 bases between.

The V gene is TRBV14, the J gene TRBJ1-2; TRBD1 matches at 7 bases. CDR3 length equals 15 residues. Germline V gene sequence: CDR1 SGHDN, CDR2 FVKESK. The junction had 3 bases not matched to a gene; V was cut back by 0 bases and J by 2 bases. This CDR3 is CASSQDLQGNYGYTF. CDR3 nucleotides: TGTGCCAGCAGCCAAGATTTACAGGGGAACTATGGCTACACCTTC.

This sequence joins TRBV30 and TRBJ1-1, with 7 bases lining up with TRBD1. Germline lookup yields CDR1 GTSNPN and CDR2 SVGIG (reference sequence). After removal of 2 bases from V and 2 bases from J, the junction contained 2 bases not matched to a gene. This CDR3 contains 13 residues. DNA for the CDR3: TGTGCCTGGAGTAGGGGGCGAAACACTGAAGCTTTCTTT. Encoded protein: CAWSRGRNTEAFF. Filled out from reference TRBV30 and TRBJ1-1, the complete variable domain reads SQTIHQWPATLVQPVGSPLSLECTVEGTSNPNLYWYRQAAGRGLQLLFYSVGIGQISSEVPQNLSASRPQDRQFILSSKKLLLSDSGFYLCAWSRGRNTEAFFGQGTRLTVV.

This sequence joins TRBV5-4 and TRBJ2-5; the D gene is possibly TRBD1 (6 bases). CDR1 and CDR2 (germline): SGHNT, YYREEE (reference sequence). Trimming stripped 0 bases from V and 2 bases from J, with 8 bases between. This CDR3 is built from 14 residues. DNA of the CDR3: TGTGCCAGCAGCTTGGGGGACACGCAAGAGACCCAGTACTTC. Amino acid sequence: CASSLGDTQETQYF.

The chain combines TRBV7-2 with TRBJ1-2; 10 bases are a match to TRBD1. This CDR3 comprises 17 residues. CDR1 is SGHTA, CDR2 FQGNSA, per germline. J was trimmed by 0 bases and V by 5 bases; bases with no gene match: 9. CDR3 residues: CASSHGTGAPSNYGYTF. The CDR3, as DNA: TGTGCCAGCAGCCACGGGACAGGGGCCCCATCTAACTATGGCTACACCTTC.

The gene calls are TRBV5-4 and TRBJ2-7; TRBD1 aligns across 7 bases. Germline CDR1 SGHNT, CDR2 YYREEE (reference sequence). CDR3 length equals 16 residues. Unmatched junction bases numbered 15, after V lost 0 bases and J lost 9 bases. The CDR3 spells CASSLGTGSVLQGQYF. CDR3 bases: TGTGCCAGCAGCTTGGGGACAGGTTCAGTTTTACAGGGGCAGTACTTC. The full variable domain, rest sourced from reference TRBV5-4 and TRBJ2-7, is ETGVTQSPTHLIKTRGQQVTLRCSSQSGHNTVSWYQQALGQGPQFIFQYYREEENGRGNFPPRFSGLQFPNYSSELNVNALELDDSALYLCASSLGTGSVLQGQYFGPGTRLTVT.

The chain employs TRBV5-4 and TRBJ1-2; D possibly corresponds to TRBD1 (6 bases). The CDR3 loop spans 14 amino acids. CDR1 is SGHNT, CDR2 YYREEE, per germline (reference sequence). V was pared by 0 bases and J by 8 bases, with 14 bases between. The CDR3 here is CASSLGRGFEGYTF. Here the CDR3 DNA reads TGTGCCAGCAGCTTGGGCAGGGGATTTGAGGGCTACACCTTC.

The chain joins TRBV28 to TRBJ2-7, with 8 bases fitting TRBD1. This CDR3 is 14 amino acids long. Trimming cost V 6 bases and J 1 base; bases outside gene matches: 5. Germline CDR1 is MDHEN and CDR2 is SYDVKM. CDR3 residues: CASSPDRASYEQYF. CDR3 nucleotides: TGTGCCAGCAGCCCGGACAGGGCTTCCTACGAGCAGTACTTC.

V is TRBV2 and J is TRBJ2-5, with 7 bases identical to TRBD1. There are 16 residues in the CDR3. The germline V gene has CDR1 SNHLY and CDR2 FYNNEI. Losses at the gene ends were 10 bases for V and 0 bases for J; bases not matched to a gene: 14. CDR3 nucleotide sequence: TGTGCCACCGACTCTTCCTCGGGACAGAACCAAGAGACCCAGTACTTC. This gives the protein CATDSSSGQNQETQYF.